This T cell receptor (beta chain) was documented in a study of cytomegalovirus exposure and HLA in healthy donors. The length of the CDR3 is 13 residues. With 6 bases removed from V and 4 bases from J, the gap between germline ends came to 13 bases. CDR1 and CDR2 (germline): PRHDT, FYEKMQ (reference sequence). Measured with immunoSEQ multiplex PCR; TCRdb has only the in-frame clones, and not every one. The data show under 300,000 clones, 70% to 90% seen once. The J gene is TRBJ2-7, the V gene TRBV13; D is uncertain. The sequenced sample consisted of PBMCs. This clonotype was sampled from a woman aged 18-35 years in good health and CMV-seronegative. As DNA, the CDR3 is TGTGCCAGCAGAAGTCTTCCCCTATACGAGCAGTACTTC. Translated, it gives CASRSLPLYEQYF.